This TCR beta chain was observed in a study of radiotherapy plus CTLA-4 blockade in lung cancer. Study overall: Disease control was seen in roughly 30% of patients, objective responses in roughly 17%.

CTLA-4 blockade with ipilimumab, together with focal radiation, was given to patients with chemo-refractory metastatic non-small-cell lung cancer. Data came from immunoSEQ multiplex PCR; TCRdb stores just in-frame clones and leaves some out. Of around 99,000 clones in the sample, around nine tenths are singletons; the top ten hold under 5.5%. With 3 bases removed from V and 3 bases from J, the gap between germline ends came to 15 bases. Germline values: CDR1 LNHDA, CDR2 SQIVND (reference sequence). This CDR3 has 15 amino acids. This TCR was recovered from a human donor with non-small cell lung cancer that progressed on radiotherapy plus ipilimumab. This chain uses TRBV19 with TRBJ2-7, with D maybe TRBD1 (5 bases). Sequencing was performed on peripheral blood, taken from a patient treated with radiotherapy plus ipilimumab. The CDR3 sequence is CASSIEVGHLYEQYF. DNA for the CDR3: TGTGCCAGTAGTATTGAGGTCGGACACCTCTACGAGCAGTACTTC. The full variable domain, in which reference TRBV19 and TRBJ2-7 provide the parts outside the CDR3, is DGGITQSPKYLFRKEGQNVTLSCEQNLNHDAMYWYRQDPGQGLRLIYYSQIVNDFQKGDIAEGYSVSREKKESFPLTVTSAQKNPTAFYLCASSIEVGHLYEQYFGPGTRLTVT.